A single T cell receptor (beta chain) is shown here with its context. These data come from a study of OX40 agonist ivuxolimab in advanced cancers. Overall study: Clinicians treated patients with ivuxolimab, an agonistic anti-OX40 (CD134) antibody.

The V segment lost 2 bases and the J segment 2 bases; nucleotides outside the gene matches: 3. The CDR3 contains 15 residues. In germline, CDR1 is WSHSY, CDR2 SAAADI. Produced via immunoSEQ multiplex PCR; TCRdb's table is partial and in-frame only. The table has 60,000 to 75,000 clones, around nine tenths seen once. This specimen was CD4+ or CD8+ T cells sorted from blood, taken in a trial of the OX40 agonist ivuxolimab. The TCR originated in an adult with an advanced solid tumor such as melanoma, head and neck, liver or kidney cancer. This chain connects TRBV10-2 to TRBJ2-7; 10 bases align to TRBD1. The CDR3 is CASSEPGQGTYEQYF. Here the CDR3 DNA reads TGCGCCAGCAGTGAGCCGGGACAGGGGACCTACGAGCAGTACTTC.